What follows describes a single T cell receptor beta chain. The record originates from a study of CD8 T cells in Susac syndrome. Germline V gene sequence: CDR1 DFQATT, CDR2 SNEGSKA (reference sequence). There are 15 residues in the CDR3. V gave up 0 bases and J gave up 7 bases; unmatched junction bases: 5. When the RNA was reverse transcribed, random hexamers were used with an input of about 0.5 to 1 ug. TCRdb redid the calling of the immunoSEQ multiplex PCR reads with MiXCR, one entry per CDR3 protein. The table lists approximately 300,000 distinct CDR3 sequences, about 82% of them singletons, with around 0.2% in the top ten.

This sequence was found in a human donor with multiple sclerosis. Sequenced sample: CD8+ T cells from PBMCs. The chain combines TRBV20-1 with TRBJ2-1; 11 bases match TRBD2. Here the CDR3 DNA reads TGCAGTGCTAGAGATCAGGCTAGCGGGAGGAATGAGCAGTTCTTC. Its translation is CSARDQASGRNEQFF.